The 12 T cell receptor beta chains presented below share a single source sample, sequenced in a study of graft-versus-host responses after intestinal transplantation. Data came from immunoSEQ multiplex PCR; TCRdb stores just in-frame clones and leaves some out. The table shows nearly 90,000 clones, with around 86% occurring only once. No antigens are known for them. This sample comprised unstimulated CD8+ T cells sorted from spleen or lymph node cells, obtained before intestinal transplant. These receptors were collected from a human donor who received an intestinal transplant.

The chain joins TRBV13 to TRBJ2-7, with D possibly TRBD1 on 8 matching bases. Per germline, CDR1 PRHDT and CDR2 FYEKMQ (reference sequence). The CDR3 has 19 residues. The V end was cut by 0 bases, the J end by 4 bases, with 25 bases between. CDR3 region: CASSLGQTGGATFYYEQYF. CDR3 in DNA: TGTGCCAGCAGCTTAGGCCAAACAGGGGGGGCGACGTTTTATTACGAGCAGTACTTC. Combining the CDR3 with reference TRBV13 and TRBJ2-7 gives the whole variable domain AAGVIQSPRHLIKEKRETATLKCYPIPRHDTVYWYQQGPGQDPQFLISFYEKMQSDKGSIPDRFSAQQFSDYHSELNMSSLELGDSALYFCASSLGQTGGATFYYEQYFGPGTRLTVT.

This chain links TRBV30 with TRBJ2-2, with a possible D match to TRBD1 (5 bases). The V end lost 4 bases, the J end lost 1 base, and 19 bases lay between the germline ends. Germline V gene sequence: CDR1 GTSNPN, CDR2 SVGIG (reference sequence). The CDR3 runs 17 residues. The CDR3 is CAWTLPSGRENTGELFF. In nucleotides, the CDR3 is TGTGCCTGGACTCTACCGTCGGGCAGGGAGAACACCGGGGAGCTGTTTTTT.

The chain couples TRBV10-1 to TRBJ2-1; D is unclear. Trimming took 4 bases from V and 7 from J, leaving 11 bases between them. The CDR3 sequence is 13 residues long. The germline V gene encodes CDR1 WNHNN and CDR2 SYGVQD (reference sequence). CDR3 in amino acids: CASSGAKGNEQFF. For the CDR3, the DNA is TGCGCCAGCAGTGGAGCTAAGGGAAATGAGCAGTTCTTC.

CDR3 loop: CASSPREAGNTIYF. The CDR3 DNA follows: TGTGCCAGCAGCCCCCGGGAGGCCGGAAACACCATATATTTT. The V call is TRBV5-4, the J call TRBJ1-3; no firm D call. The V gene lost 4 bases and the J gene lost 4 bases, with 12 bases spanning the gap. CDR1 is SGHNT, CDR2 YYREEE, per germline (reference sequence). The CDR3 contains 14 residues.

This clone was recorded a few times. The J gene is TRBJ2-1, the V gene TRBV6-5, with D tentatively TRBD1 or TRBD2 (7 bases each). The CDR3 has 16 residues. CDR1 is MNHEY, CDR2 SVGAGI, per germline. V dropped 2 bases and J dropped 9 bases, with 20 bases sitting between them. This CDR3 is CASSYPSGGPGGEQFF. For the CDR3, the DNA is TGTGCCAGCAGTTACCCGTCCGGGGGGCCAGGGGGTGAGCAGTTCTTC.

The CDR3 region is CASSFYRDRVYEQYF. The CDR3 bases are TGTGCCAGCAGTTTCTACCGGGACAGGGTCTACGAGCAGTACTTC. The chain combines TRBV27 with TRBJ2-7; 9 positions agree with TRBD1. Trimming removed 3 bases from V and 3 bases from J; junction bases left unmatched: 6. Per germline, CDR1 MNHEY and CDR2 SMNVEV (reference sequence). This CDR3 has 15 residues.

This clone showed up just once. V and J are TRBV10-3 and TRBJ1-2; a weak D match, TRBD1 (6 bases). Trimming shortened V by 1 base and J by 0 bases, and 9 bases separated the two germline ends. The CDR3 is 15 amino acids. Germline V lookup: CDR1 ENHRY, CDR2 SYGVKD. In DNA, the CDR3 is TGTGCCATCAGTGAGTTGACAGGATCTAACTATGGCTACACCTTC. This codes for CAISELTGSNYGYTF.

V gene TRBV11-2 combines with J gene TRBJ2-3, with 12 bases identical to TRBD2. The CDR3 consists of 16 residues. V lost 4 bases, J lost 2 bases, and 4 bases stayed unmatched. Germline V lookup: CDR1 SGHAT, CDR2 FQNNGV. The CDR3 DNA sequence: TGTGCCAGCAGCTCCCTAGCGGGGGGGATCACAGATACGCAGTATTTT. Residues: CASSSLAGGITDTQYF.

The chain combines TRBV7-6 with TRBJ2-3, with 9 bases fitting TRBD2. CDR1 is SGHVS, CDR2 FNYEAQ, per germline. With V trimmed by 5 bases and J by 7 bases, 10 bases remained unmatched. The length of the CDR3 is 15 residues. The CDR3 DNA sequence: TGTGCCAGCAGCCCACTAGCGGGTGGGTCGTATACGCAGTATTTT. Protein: CASSPLAGGSYTQYF. Using reference TRBV7-6 and TRBJ2-3 for the parts outside the CDR3, the full variable domain is GAGVSQSPRYKVTKRGQDVALRCDPISGHVSLYWYRQALGQGPEFLTYFNYEAQQDKSGLPNDRFSAERPEGSISTLTIQRTEQRDSAMYRCASSPLAGGSYTQYFGPGTRLTVL.

V usage is TRBV5-4 and J usage is TRBJ1-2; the match to TRBD1 covers 12 bases. Germline V gives CDR1 SGHNT, CDR2 YYREEE (reference sequence). This CDR3 region has 14 residues. With V trimmed by 6 bases and J by 7 bases, 7 bases remained unmatched. This CDR3 is CASMPGQGALGYTF. The CDR3 DNA reads TGTGCCAGCATGCCGGGACAGGGGGCGCTTGGCTACACCTTC.

This clone was picked up a small number of times. This sequence joins TRBV7-3 and TRBJ1-2; D perhaps matches TRBD1 (5 bases). Germline V gives CDR1 SGHTA, CDR2 FQGTGA. This CDR3 has 13 residues. Trimming stripped 5 bases from V and 0 bases from J, with 7 bases between. CDR3 DNA: TGTGCCAGCAGCGCGACAGCTAACTATGGCTACACCTTC. It translates to CASSATANYGYTF.

The chain recombines TRBV6-6 with TRBJ2-2; perhaps TRBD1 as D (6 bases). Per germline, CDR1 MNHNY and CDR2 SVGAGI (reference sequence). Trimming took off 5 bases at V and 6 bases at J, with 19 bases between the two ends. The CDR3 is 16 amino acids. The CDR3 loop reads CASSKTGEYKAGELFF. The CDR3 bases are TGTGCCAGCAGTAAGACAGGCGAATATAAGGCCGGGGAGCTGTTTTTT.